Listed below are T cell receptor beta chains from one sample, sequenced in a study of cytomegalovirus exposure and HLA in healthy donors. Sequenced by immunoSEQ multiplex PCR; TCRdb stores in-frame clones only, minus some. This table has 220,000 or so clones, around 80% appearing once. The sequenced sample consisted of PBMCs. The receptors come from a woman younger than 45 in good health and CMV-seropositive. Both conserved end residues are part of each CDR3. The D gene is left open where the match is weak. A row's size may be missing; if present it is once, few, many or a size class.

>NA|TRBJ1-1|TRBV9|once
TGTGCCAGCAGCCCGACCGGGGATGGCACTGAAGCTTTCTTT
CASSPTGDGTEAFF
>TRBD1|TRBJ2-5|TRBV5-1|NA
TGCGCCAGCAGCTTGGTGGGACAGTTTCAAGAGACCCAGTACTTC
CASSLVGQFQETQYF
>TRBD2|TRBJ2-3|TRBV13|once
TGTGCCAGCAGCCCGGGGGGTGGCGGCCGAGATACGCAGTATTTT
CASSPGGGGRDTQYF
>NA|TRBJ2-3|TRBV5-1|NA
TGCGCCAGCAGCTTGGATAGCGCAGATACGCAGTATTTT
CASSLDSADTQYF
>NA|TRBJ1-1|TRBV6-5|NA
TGTGCCGCCCTGCCCCGCGGCGGGCAGAGTACTGAAGCTTTCTTT
CAALPRGGQSTEAFF
>TRBD2|TRBJ2-5|TRBV6-5|NA
TGTGCCAGCAGATATGGGGGGGATGGGCGAGAGACCCAGTACTTC
CASRYGGDGRETQYF
>NA|TRBJ1-3|TRBV6-1|NA
TGTGCCAGCAGTGAAGGGATACAGCCGACATATTTT
CASSEGIQPTYF
>TRBD2|TRBJ2-2|TRBV5-1|NA
TGCGCCAGCAGTGAGACTGACGGGAGGACCGGGGAGCTGTTTTTT
CASSETDGRTGELFF
>NA|TRBJ2-2|TRBV23-1|NA
TGCGCCAGCAGTCAGCAAGGCAGGGACATATCCGGGGAGCTGTTTTTT
CASSQQGRDISGELFF
>NA|TRBJ2-3|TRBV27|NA
TGTGCCAGCAGTTTCTATTGGACAGATACGCAGTATTTT
CASSFYWTDTQYF
>NA|TRBJ1-1|TRBV12-5|NA
TGTGCTAGTGGTCCTCAGACTGAAGCTTTCTTT
CASGPQTEAFF
>TRBD1|TRBJ1-2|TRBV4-1|NA
TGCGCCAGCAGCCCCCAGACAGGGTATCACTATGGCTACACCTTC
CASSPQTGYHYGYTF
>NA|TRBJ1-1|TRBV7-8|NA
TGTGCCAGCAGCTTAGGAGGGTTTGAAGCTTTCTTT
CASSLGGFEAFF
>TRBD1|TRBJ1-1|TRBV2|NA
TGTGCCAGCAGTACCCGGACAGGTCTTCCTTTCTTT
CASSTRTGLPFF
>NA|TRBJ2-7|TRBV9|NA
TGTGCCAGCAGCCCTGACGGGCGTACCTACGAGCAGTACTTC
CASSPDGRTYEQYF
>NA|TRBJ2-5|TRBV7-3|NA
TGTGCCAGCAGCTTAGGACCTCGGGAGACCCAGTACTTC
CASSLGPRETQYF
>NA|TRBJ1-1|TRBV27|NA
TGTGCCAGCAGTTTAAGTGGGGACACTGAAGCTTTCTTT
CASSLSGDTEAFF
>NA|TRBJ1-1|TRBV4-1|NA
TGCGCCAGCAGCCCCCGAGAGGGGGGCACTGAAGCTTTCTTT
CASSPREGGTEAFF
>TRBD1|TRBJ2-1|TRBV28|once
TGTGCCAGCAGGCCTTTTAGGACAGGCCACAATGAGCAGTTCTTC
CASRPFRTGHNEQFF
>NA|TRBJ1-1|TRBV6-1|NA
TGTGCCAGCATACCGGACGGAGACAGGAACACTGAAGCTTTCTTT
CASIPDGDRNTEAFF
>TRBD1|TRBJ2-3|TRBV7-3|NA
TGTGCCAGCAGAGACGGGACAGGGGCAGATACGCAGTATTTT
CASRDGTGADTQYF
>NA|TRBJ2-7|TRBV7-9|NA
TGTGCCAGCAGCTTCTCATCCTACGAGCAGTACTTC
CASSFSSYEQYF